This T cell receptor (beta chain) was identified during a study of cytomegalovirus exposure and HLA in healthy donors. The overall study: Some 90 million unique TCRs from HLA-typed donors were held in an early data release. Findings and caveats of the study: Association of a missense DCLRE1C variant with TCR beta V- and J-gene trimming was reported in a later analysis.

Primers for the PCR totalled 60 Vbeta and 13 Jbeta. Per the study methods: Later, some 75 million unique TCR beta chains were counted in an analysis, and about 10 million of them were shared. Some clones are missing from TCRdb's copy, which holds only in-frame ones; the method was immunoSEQ multiplex PCR. V and J calls and clone size are those listed in that table; D and trimming were worked out from the DNA. The sample carries around 91,000 clones, 64% recorded once. The CDR3 is 16 residues long. Germline CDR1 MNHNS, CDR2 SASEGT. Remarks on this clone: Its matching antigen is unknown. Compared with germline, one end of the junction differs, possibly owing to a read error.

The rearrangement links TRBV6-1 to TRBJ1-5; 10 bases align to TRBD1. Sequenced input: PBMCs. The TCR comes from a man aged 60 to 75 in good health and CMV-seronegative. CDR3 nucleotides: TGTGCCAGCAGTGAGGACAGGGGGTATAGCAATCAGCTCCAGCATTTT. As protein: CASSEDRGYSNQLQHF.